The source of this T cell receptor beta chain is a study of T cells in women clearing cervical HPV infection. Background on the study: Case blood drawn at lesion detection; control blood after infection cleared. Case blood was drawn a median approximately 150 days after lesion detection. General observations from the study: Controls had more TRBV6-7 (about 0.16%) than cases (roughly 0.11%).

Genomic DNA, averaging roughly 1,200 ng per sample, yielded TCR beta CDR3 via immunoSEQ. Using immunoSEQ multiplex PCR, the repertoire was profiled, and TCRdb retains in-frame clones only, with some absent. Its listing shows approximately 30,000 clones. As concerns this clone: Antigen unknown. Read data end 3 residues before the CDR3 end; the end is taken from the germline J gene.

Germline values: CDR1 GTSNPN, CDR2 SVGIG (reference sequence). V was clipped by 2 bases and J by 2 bases, with 6 bases between them. This CDR3 is built from 12 residues. The sample consisted of blood buffy coat. The chain recombines TRBV30 with TRBJ1-2, with a tentative D call TRBD1 (5 bases). The TCR sequence derives from a woman between 18 and 75 years old with a cervical HPV16 infection that either progressed to CIN3+ or cleared (not recorded which). The chain's CDR3 is CAWSRGNYGYTF. The DNA read from the CDR3 is TGTGCCTGGAGTCGGGGGAACTATGGC.